This TCR beta chain was retrieved from a study of regulatory T cells in long-lasting Graves disease. Time point meaning: persistent/refractory GD, antithyroid drugs over 5 years with positive TRAb. RNA extracted from PBMCs served as the sequencing template. EDTA tubes held 7 to 9 milliliters of peripheral blood from each patient. Study-wide points: New patients shared fewer public clonotypes (about 970) than persistent patients did (2,741). Reduced TCR diversity was observed in persistent Graves' patients versus newly diagnosed patients.

The CDR3 covers 13 residues. The V gene lost 7 bases and the J gene lost 5 bases, with 17 bases spanning the gap. Germline-derived CDR1 and CDR2 are SQVTM and ANQGSEA. With iRepertoire HTBI primers and Arm-PCR of CDR3 regions, TCR beta libraries were built. MiXCR was run by TCRdb on the multiplex PCR reads, yielding one entry per CDR3 protein. In the table there are 600,000 to 850,000 distinct CDR3 sequences, approximately 29% of which are singletons. Worth noting for this clonotype: Its antigen is still unknown.

The receptor was derived from a female donor with Graves disease. This rearrangement joins TRBV29-1 to TRBJ1-1; D is ambiguous. This sample comprised peripheral blood mononuclear cells (PBMCs), obtained when the disease was refractory, from a patient treated with antithyroid drugs. The DNA of the CDR3 is TGCAGCGCCGAAATGGGCCGCGGGACTGAAGCTTTCTTT. Translation: CSAEMGRGTEAFF.